One sample yielded the 24 T cell receptor beta chains listed below, sequenced in a study of identical twins. A single record per CDR3 protein comes from TCRdb applying MiXCR to the 5' RACE reads. The repertoire includes hundreds of thousands of distinct CDR3 sequences, under 8.5% of them detected once, and approximately 1.5% sits in the top ten. The same data also went into a second study, on yellow fever vaccine responses in identical twins.

The sequencing input was PBMCs. The receptors here all came from a woman younger than 35 in good health.

V gene TRBV28 combines with J gene TRBJ1-2; 9 nucleotides line up with TRBD1. The CDR3 spans 17 residues. Germline V gene lookup returns CDR1 MDHEN and CDR2 SYDVKM. The V and J ends lost 5 bases and 1 base, in that order; junction bases with no gene match: 11. The CDR3 region is CASSKPRTGAFNYGYTF. In DNA form, the CDR3 reads TGTGCCAGCAGTAAACCACGGACAGGGGCCTTTAACTATGGCTACACCTTC.

The table lists this clonotype with many counts. The chain joins TRBV5-1 to TRBJ2-5; a weak D match, TRBD2 (6 bases). CDR1 and CDR2 from the germline V gene are SGHRS and YFSETQ. Between the trimmed V and J ends, which lost 6 bases and 1 base, there was a span of 13 bases. CDR3 length: 14 residues. The CDR3 loop reads CASKRAGSQETQYF. The CDR3 DNA follows: TGCGCCAGCAAACGGGCGGGGAGCCAAGAGACCCAGTACTTC.

This clonotype was detected a few times. This chain uses TRBV9 with TRBJ2-3; 7 bases agree with TRBD2. This CDR3 comprises 15 residues. The germline gives CDR1 SGDLS, CDR2 YYNGEE. After removal of 4 bases from V and 2 bases from J, the junction contained 7 bases not matched to a gene. The CDR3 loop is CASSILGGSTDTQYF. As DNA, the CDR3 is TGTGCCAGCAGCATTCTGGGAGGGTCCACAGATACGCAGTATTTT.

This clonotype was detected only a few times. V and J are TRBV2 and TRBJ2-2, with D perhaps matching TRBD2 (7 bases). The CDR3 spans 13 residues. Trimming cost V 11 bases and J 5 bases, with 15 bases left between them. Germline loops: CDR1 SNHLY, CDR2 FYNNEI. The CDR3 loop is CAGTEGGTGELFF. Written as DNA, the CDR3 is TGTGCCGGGACCGAGGGGGGGACCGGGGAGCTGTTTTTT.

At least ten counts were recorded for this clonotype. The V gene is TRBV29-1, the J gene TRBJ2-4; D remains unclear. Looked up from germline, CDR1 is SQVTM and CDR2 is ANQGSEA. Trimming pared 1 base from V and 1 base from J, leaving 20 bases between. This CDR3 region has 18 residues. Written as DNA, the CDR3 is TGCAGCGTTGAAGTAATTGAGGCCGCTATTGAGGCCAAAAACATTCAGTACTTC. Residues: CSVEVIEAAIEAKNIQYF.

This clonotype occurred many times. The chain is built from TRBV12-3 or TRBV12-4 and TRBJ2-3; no definite D call. The CDR3 consists of 14 residues. The ends were cut back, 2 bases at V and 0 bases at J, with 6 bases in the middle. The CDR3 loop is CASSLTLSTDTQYF. The CDR3 region has the DNA TGTGCCAGCAGTTTAACCCTTAGCACAGATACGCAGTATTTT.

This clonotype has a count of ten or more. This sequence joins TRBV11-3 and TRBJ2-2; perhaps TRBD2 as D (6 bases). V lost 5 bases and J 4 bases, leaving 17 bases between the germline ends. The CDR3 covers 16 residues. Germline V gene sequence: CDR1 SGHNT, CDR2 YENEEA. CDR3 DNA: TGTGCCAGCAGCCCGGGAGAGGGACTTCTCACCGGGGAGCTGTTTTTT. Its translation is CASSPGEGLLTGELFF.

On this clonotype: This could be a read error, since a much larger clone is one nucleotide away. The chain combines TRBV3-1 with TRBJ2-3, with TRBD2 matching 9 bases. The V gene's germline CDR1 is LGHDT and CDR2 YNNKEL (reference sequence). This CDR3 comprises 18 residues. CDR3: CACSQGFAGGPWADTQYF. CDR3 in DNA: TGTGCCTGCAGCCAAGGATTTGCGGGAGGGCCCTGGGCAGATACGCAGTATTTT.

The chain carries TRBV3-1 and TRBJ2-2; 7 bases fit TRBD2. The V gene end was trimmed by 0 bases and the J gene end by 4 bases; junction bases not matched to a gene: 5. This CDR3 region has 16 residues. Germline-derived CDR1 and CDR2 are LGHDT and YNNKEL (reference sequence). DNA of the CDR3: TGTGCCAGCAGCCAAGATCTGGGACTAAGCACCGGGGAGCTGTTTTTT. This sequence encodes CASSQDLGLSTGELFF.

V is TRBV10-3 and J is TRBJ2-1; possible D gene TRBD2, 5 bases. Trimming stripped 3 bases from V and 9 bases from J, with 18 bases between. Germline V gene data show CDR1 as ENHRY and CDR2 as SYGVKD. This CDR3 is 15 amino acids long. The CDR3: CAISEGRLANLEQFF. For the CDR3, the DNA is TGTGCCATCAGTGAAGGTAGGCTAGCCAACCTTGAGCAGTTCTTC.

This clonotype was recorded many times. The chain carries TRBV7-9 and TRBJ2-1; D is possibly TRBD2 (5 bases). This CDR3 is built from 15 residues. Germline V gene data show CDR1 as SEHNR and CDR2 as FQNEAQ (reference sequence). The V and J ends lost 1 base and 7 bases respectively, with 14 bases between them. CDR3 in DNA: TGTGCCAGCAGCTTAGTAGCGCGAGTGGAGAATGAGCAGTTCTTC. Protein: CASSLVARVENEQFF.

This clonotype was detected only a few times. The CDR3 sequence: CASRKETGVYEQYF. CDR3 DNA: TGTGCCAGCAGGAAAGAGACAGGCGTGTACGAGCAGTACTTC. The chain joins TRBV27 to TRBJ2-7; D is perhaps TRBD1 (6 bases). The ends were cut back, 6 bases at V and 4 bases at J, with 16 bases in the middle. The germline V gene has CDR1 MNHEY and CDR2 SMNVEV (reference sequence). The CDR3 is 14 amino acids.

The chain has TRBV7-9 and TRBJ2-7; 11 bases fit TRBD1. The J segment lost 7 bases and the V segment lost 5 bases, leaving 7 bases of the junction unmatched. CDR1 is SEHNR, CDR2 FQNEAQ, per germline (reference sequence). The CDR3 loop spans 14 amino acids. The CDR3 loop reads CASSLRTGGWEQYF. In DNA form, the CDR3 reads TGTGCCAGCAGCCTAAGGACAGGGGGCTGGGAGCAGTACTTC.

This clonotype was seen repeatedly, ten times or more. The chain joins TRBV6-5 to TRBJ1-1; D perhaps matches TRBD1 (5 bases). Trimming pared 4 bases from V and 4 bases from J, leaving 13 bases between. In germline, CDR1 is MNHEY, CDR2 SVGAGI. This CDR3 spans 14 amino acids. The CDR3 DNA sequence: TGTGCCAGCAGTTCCGGGGAGGGACCCACTGAAGCTTTCTTT. Translation gives CASSSGEGPTEAFF.

The chain uses TRBV15 and TRBJ2-5, with unresolved D. Germline assignment: CDR1 LNHNV and CDR2 YYDKDF (reference sequence). The CDR3 extends over 14 amino acids. Trimming took off 0 bases at V and 2 bases at J, with 7 bases between the two ends. The CDR3 DNA reads TGTGCCACCAGCAGAGAGTACAGTCAAGAGACCCAGTACTTC. Translation: CATSREYSQETQYF.

The J gene is TRBJ2-7, the V gene TRBV7-2, with D hard to call. Germline V lookup: CDR1 SGHTA, CDR2 FQGNSA. The ends were cut back, 2 bases at V and 0 bases at J, with 5 bases in the middle. The CDR3 spans 13 residues. The CDR3, as DNA: TGTGCCAGCAGCTTAATTAGCTCCTACGAGCAGTACGTC. As protein: CASSLISSYEQYV.

There are a few counts of this clonotype. This chain connects TRBV12-3 or TRBV12-4 to TRBJ2-1; 8 bases are shared with TRBD1. Trimming cost V 5 bases and J 11 bases; bases outside gene matches: 17. The CDR3 consists of 16 residues. CDR3 nucleotide sequence: TGTGCCAGCAGTGGACAGGGTTCGCTACAGGGTGAGCAGCAGTTCTTC. Its protein product is CASSGQGSLQGEQQFF.

This chain links TRBV5-8 with TRBJ1-3; no clear D. Germline values: CDR1 SGHTS, CDR2 YDEGEE. The CDR3 runs to 16 residues. V was cut by 2 bases and J by 0 bases, with 12 bases left in between. Here the CDR3 reads CASSFVSQSSGNTIYF. The DNA for the CDR3 is TGTGCCAGCAGCTTCGTCAGTCAGAGCTCTGGAAACACCATATATTTT.

The chain has TRBV19 and TRBJ1-5; 8 bases map to TRBD1. This CDR3 comprises 15 residues. Trimming cost V 7 bases and J 2 bases; bases outside gene matches: 7. The germline gives CDR1 LNHDA, CDR2 SQIVND (reference sequence). CDR3 sequence reads: CASTWTGRGNQPQHF. The CDR3, as DNA: TGTGCCAGTACCTGGACAGGGAGGGGCAATCAGCCCCAGCATTTT.

The rearrangement joins TRBV5-1 to TRBJ2-1; 7 bases line up with TRBD2. After removal of 5 bases from V and 9 bases from J, the junction contained 11 bases not matched to a gene. Germline loops: CDR1 SGHRS, CDR2 YFSETQ. The CDR3 has 14 amino acids. CDR3 sequence reads: CASRAGVSNTEQFF. The CDR3 DNA is TGCGCCAGCAGGGCGGGAGTGTCGAATACTGAGCAGTTCTTC.

This clonotype was detected many times. The chain combines TRBV12-3 or TRBV12-4 with TRBJ2-1, with no clear D. Trimming removed 7 bases at V and 0 bases at J, with 7 bases between. This CDR3 has 13 residues. In DNA, the CDR3 is TGTGCCAGCAAGGTTAACTCCTACAATGAGCAGTTCTTC. This translates into CASKVNSYNEQFF.

J is TRBJ2-1 and V is TRBV14, with D perhaps TRBD2 (6 bases). The length of the CDR3 is 16 residues. The ends were cut back, 5 bases at V and 5 bases at J, with 19 bases in the middle. Germline V gene sequence: CDR1 SGHDN, CDR2 FVKESK. CDR3 sequence reads: CASSSWAEGSDNEQFF. The CDR3 nucleotides are TGTGCCAGCAGCTCCTGGGCGGAGGGCTCAGACAATGAGCAGTTCTTC.

This clonotype was found a few times. The chain has TRBV20-1 and TRBJ2-3; 10 nucleotides agree with TRBD2. J lost 2 bases, V lost 6 bases, and 8 bases had no gene match. Per the germline V gene, CDR1 is DFQATT and CDR2 is SNEGSKA (reference sequence). The CDR3 runs to 15 residues. The CDR3 here is CSALRLAGATDTQYF. CDR3 coding DNA: TGCAGTGCACTTCGGCTAGCGGGGGCCACAGATACGCAGTATTTT.

The chain is built from TRBV5-1 and TRBJ2-3; TRBD1 agrees at 8 bases. The CDR3 has 15 amino acids. V was pared by 4 bases and J by 2 bases, with 6 bases of the junction left unmatched. The germline gives CDR1 SGHRS, CDR2 YFSETQ. In DNA form, the CDR3 reads TGCGCCAGCAGCGTTCAGGGACAGGCCACAGATACGCAGTATTTT. Protein: CASSVQGQATDTQYF.